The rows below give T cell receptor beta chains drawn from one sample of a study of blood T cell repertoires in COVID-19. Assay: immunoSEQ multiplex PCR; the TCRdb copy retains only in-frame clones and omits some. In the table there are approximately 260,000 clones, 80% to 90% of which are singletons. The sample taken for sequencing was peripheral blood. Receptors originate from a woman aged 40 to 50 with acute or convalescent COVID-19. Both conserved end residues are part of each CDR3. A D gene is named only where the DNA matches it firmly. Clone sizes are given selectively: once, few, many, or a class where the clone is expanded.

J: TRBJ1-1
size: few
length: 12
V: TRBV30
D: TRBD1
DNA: TGTGCCTGGAGAAAGGGGGCTCCCGGAGCTTTCTTT
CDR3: CAWRKGAPGAFF

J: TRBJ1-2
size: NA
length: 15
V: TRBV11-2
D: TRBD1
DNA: TGTGCCAGCAGGGGAATACAGGGGGCGCCCAATGGCTACACCTTC
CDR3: CASRGIQGAPNGYTF

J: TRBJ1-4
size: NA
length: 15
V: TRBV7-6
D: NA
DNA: TGTGCCAGCAGCTTAACAGGATCAACTAATGAAAAACTGTTTTTT
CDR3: CASSLTGSTNEKLFF

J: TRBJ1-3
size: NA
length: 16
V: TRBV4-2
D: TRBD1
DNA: TGTGCCAGCAGCCTCTACTGGGGACAGGGGAGGAACACCATATATTTT
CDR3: CASSLYWGQGRNTIYF

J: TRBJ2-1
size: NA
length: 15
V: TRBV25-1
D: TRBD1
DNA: TGTGCCAGCAGACTGGTGGGACAGGGGGTCAATGAGCAGCTCTTC
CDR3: CASRLVGQGVNEQLF

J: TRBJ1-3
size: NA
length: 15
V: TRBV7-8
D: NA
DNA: TGTGCCAGCAGCCTGGGAGTGTCTAAGGGAAACACCATATATTTT
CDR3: CASSLGVSKGNTIYF

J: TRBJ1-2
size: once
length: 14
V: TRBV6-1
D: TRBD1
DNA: TGTGCCAGCGCCGGACAGGGTTTAAGCTATGGCTACACCTTC
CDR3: CASAGQGLSYGYTF

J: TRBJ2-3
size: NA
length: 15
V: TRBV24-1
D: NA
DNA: TGTGCCACCAGTCAAGGGGGGGGGAGCACAGATACGCAGTATTTT
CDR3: CATSQGGGSTDTQYF

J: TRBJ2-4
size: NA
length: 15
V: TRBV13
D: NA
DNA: TGTGCCAGCAGCTTATTTGGGGCGACCAAAAACATTCAGTACTTC
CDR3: CASSLFGATKNIQYF

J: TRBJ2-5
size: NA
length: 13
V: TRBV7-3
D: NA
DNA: TGTGCCAGCAGCTTACAGGGATTCCAGACCCAGTACTTC
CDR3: CASSLQGFQTQYF

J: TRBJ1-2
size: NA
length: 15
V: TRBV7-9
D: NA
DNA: TGTGCCAGCAGCCAAGGGGGGGGCCAAGACTATGGCTACACCTTC
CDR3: CASSQGGGQDYGYTF

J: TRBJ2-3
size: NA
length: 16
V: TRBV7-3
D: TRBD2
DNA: TGTGCCAGCTCCCAGGGCGGACTAGCGGGGGCAGATACGCAGTATTTT
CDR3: CASSQGGLAGADTQYF

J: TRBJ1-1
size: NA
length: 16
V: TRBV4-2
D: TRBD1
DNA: TGTGCCAGCAGCCAAGGTGGGACAGGGATGAACACTGAAGCTTTCTTT
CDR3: CASSQGGTGMNTEAFF

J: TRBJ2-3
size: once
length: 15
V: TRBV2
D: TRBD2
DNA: TGTGCCAGCAATTACGCGGGGGGGAGCACAGATACGCAGTATTTT
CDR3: CASNYAGGSTDTQYF

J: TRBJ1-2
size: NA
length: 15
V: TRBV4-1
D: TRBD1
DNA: TGCGCCAGCAGCCAAGACGGTTGGGACAGGAGAACATACACCTTC
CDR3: CASSQDGWDRRTYTF

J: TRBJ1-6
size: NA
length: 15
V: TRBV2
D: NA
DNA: TGTGCCAGCAGTGAAGCGCGCACCTATAATTCACCCCTCCACTTT
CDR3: CASSEARTYNSPLHF

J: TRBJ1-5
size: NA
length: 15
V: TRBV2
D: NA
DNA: TGTGCCAGCAGTGAAGAGGGGGTTAGCAATCAGCCCCAGCATTTT
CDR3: CASSEEGVSNQPQHF

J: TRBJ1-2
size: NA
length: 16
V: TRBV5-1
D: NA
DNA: TGCGCCAGCAGCTTGGGAGGGCGGGGACCCGGCTATGGCTACACCTTC
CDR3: CASSLGGRGPGYGYTF

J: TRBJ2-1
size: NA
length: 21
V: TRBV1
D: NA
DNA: TGCACCAGCAGCCAAGTCGGCCCACGAGATAAGGACAGGGAAACCTACAATGAGCAGTTCTTC
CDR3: CTSSQVGPRDKDRETYNEQFF

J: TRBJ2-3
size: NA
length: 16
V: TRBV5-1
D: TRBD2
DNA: TGCGCCAGCAGCTTGAGGGCTAGCGGGGGTGGAGATACGCAGTATTTT
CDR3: CASSLRASGGGDTQYF

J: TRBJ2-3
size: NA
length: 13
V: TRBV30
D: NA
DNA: TGTGCCTGGAATAGGGGTAGCACAGATACGCAGTATTTT
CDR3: CAWNRGSTDTQYF

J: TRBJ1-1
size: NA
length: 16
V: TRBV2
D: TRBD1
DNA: TGTGCCAGCAGTGAAGGTGGGACAGGGCTGGACACTGAAGCTTTCTTT
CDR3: CASSEGGTGLDTEAFF

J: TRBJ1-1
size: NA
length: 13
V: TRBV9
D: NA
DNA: TGTGCCAGCAGCGCGACAGTGAACACTGAAGCTTTCTTT
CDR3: CASSATVNTEAFF

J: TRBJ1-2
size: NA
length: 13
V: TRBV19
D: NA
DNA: TGTGCCAGTAGTATACAGGGGAGCTATGGCTACACCTTC
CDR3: CASSIQGSYGYTF

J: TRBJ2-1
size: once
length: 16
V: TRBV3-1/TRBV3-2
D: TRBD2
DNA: TGTGCCAGCAGTCCTAGACTAGCGGCAACCTACAATGAGCAGTTCTTC
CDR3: CASSPRLAATYNEQFF

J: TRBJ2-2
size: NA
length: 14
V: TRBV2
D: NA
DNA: TGTGCCAGCAGAGGGATACAGGGCTCCGGGGAGCTGTTTTTT
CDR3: CASRGIQGSGELFF

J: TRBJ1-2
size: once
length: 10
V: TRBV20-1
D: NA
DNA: TGCAGTGCTAGGCAGGATGGCTACACCTTC
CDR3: CSARQDGYTF

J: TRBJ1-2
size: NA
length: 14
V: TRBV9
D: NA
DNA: TGTGCCAGCAGCGAGGGACATACTATCTATGGCTACACCTTC
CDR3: CASSEGHTIYGYTF

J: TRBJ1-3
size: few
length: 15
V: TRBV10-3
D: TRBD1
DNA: TGTGCCATCAGTGAACCGACAGGGCGCGGAAACACCATATATTTT
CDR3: CAISEPTGRGNTIYF

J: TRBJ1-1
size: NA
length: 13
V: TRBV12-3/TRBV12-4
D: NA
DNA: TGTGCCAGCAGTAATCCGGGACAAAGTGAAGCTTTCTTT
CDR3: CASSNPGQSEAFF

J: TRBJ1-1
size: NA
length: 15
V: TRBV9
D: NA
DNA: TGTGCCAGCAGCGTCTACAGGTCCGTGAACACTGAAGCTTTCTTT
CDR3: CASSVYRSVNTEAFF

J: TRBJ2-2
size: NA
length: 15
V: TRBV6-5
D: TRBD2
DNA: TGTGCCACCCTAAGGGAGCGGGGGGCCACCGGGGAGCTGTTTTTT
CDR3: CATLRERGATGELFF

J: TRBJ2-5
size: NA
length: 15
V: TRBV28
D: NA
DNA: TGTGCCAGCAGGCAAGGGGGAGCTGCCGAAGAGATCCAGTACTTC
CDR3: CASRQGGAAEEIQYF

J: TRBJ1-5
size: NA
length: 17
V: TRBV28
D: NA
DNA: TGTGCCAGCAGACCCCGCGGGGGGACACGAAGCAATCAGCCCCAGCATTTT
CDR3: CASRPRGGTRSNQPQHF

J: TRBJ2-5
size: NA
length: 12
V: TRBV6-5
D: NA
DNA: TGTGCCAGCAGACTCGGCCAAGAGACCCAGTACTTC
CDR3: CASRLGQETQYF

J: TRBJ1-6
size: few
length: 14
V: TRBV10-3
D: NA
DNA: TGTGCCATCAGTGAAGAGCAGGGGAATTCACCCCTCCACTTT
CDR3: CAISEEQGNSPLHF

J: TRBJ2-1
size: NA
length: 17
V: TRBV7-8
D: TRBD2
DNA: TGTGCCAGCAGCTTAGGGTCGTGGCTAGCGGGGACTAATGAGCAGTTCTTC
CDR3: CASSLGSWLAGTNEQFF

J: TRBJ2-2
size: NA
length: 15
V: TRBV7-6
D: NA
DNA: TGTGCCAGCAGCCTTGGACTCGCCAACACCGGGGAGCTGTTTTTT
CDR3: CASSLGLANTGELFF

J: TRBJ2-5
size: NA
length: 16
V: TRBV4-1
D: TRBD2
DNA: TGCGCCAGCAGTACCGGGGGGGCCGGTCTTGAAGAGACCCAGTACTTC
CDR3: CASSTGGAGLEETQYF

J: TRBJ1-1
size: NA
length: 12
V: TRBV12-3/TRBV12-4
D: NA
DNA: TGTGCCAGCAGGGGAGCCCGTACTGAAGCTTTCTTT
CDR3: CASRGARTEAFF

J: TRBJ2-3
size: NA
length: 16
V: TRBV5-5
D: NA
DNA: TGTGCCAGCAGCTTGGGCGGGCGAACTAGCACAGATACGCAGTATTTT
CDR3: CASSLGGRTSTDTQYF

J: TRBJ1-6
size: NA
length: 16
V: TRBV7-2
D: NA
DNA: TGTGCCAGCAGGCCATCGGGGAGCTCCTATAATTCACCCCTCCACTTT
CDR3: CASRPSGSSYNSPLHF